A single count supports the clone carrying this TCR beta chain. Its cognate antigen is unknown. Trimming at V came to 7 bases and at J to 6 bases, leaving 5 bases not matched to a gene. Germline lookup yields CDR1 MNHEY and CDR2 SVGAGI. The length of the CDR3 is 14 residues. Some clones are missing from TCRdb's copy, which holds only in-frame ones; the method was immunoSEQ multiplex PCR. The repertoire holds about 6,400 clones, with 87% as singletons. These data are taken from a study of T cells in localized non-small cell lung cancer. Findings of the study overall: Because researchers sequenced only one region of the tumor, heterogeneity is still possible. It was uninvolved adjacent lung that showed the highest T cell clonality, exceeding tumor. Among blood samples, higher T cell density accompanied longer overall survival.

This clonotype was sampled from a male donor aged 60 or over with stage I lung adenocarcinoma. The V and J genes are TRBV6-5 and TRBJ2-1; 11 bases map to TRBD2. The specimen was peripheral blood, collected before any cancer treatment. The CDR3 region has the DNA TGTGCCAGCATTACTAGCGGGGGCTTCAATGAGCAGTTCTTC. It encodes CASITSGGFNEQFF.